Listed below are T cell receptor beta chains from one sample, sequenced in a study of OX40 agonist ivuxolimab in advanced cancers. Data came from immunoSEQ multiplex PCR; TCRdb stores just in-frame clones and leaves some out. The sample holds about 54,000 clones, roughly 77% seen once. Sequenced here: CD4+ or CD8+ T cells sorted from blood, sampled in a trial of the OX40 agonist ivuxolimab. These receptors were taken from an adult with an advanced solid tumor such as melanoma, head and neck, liver or kidney cancer. CDR3s include the opening cysteine and the closing phenylalanine or tryptophan. The order of the fields is CDR3 length, J gene, D gene, V gene, clone size, CDR3 protein, CDR3 DNA. The D gene is left open where the match is weak. Some rows have no size entry. The others give once, few or many, or a class for an expanded clone.

len: 17; j_gene: TRBJ1-1; d_gene: TRBD1; v_gene: TRBV7-2; abundance: -; CDR3aa: CASSLSGVGGMNTEAFF; CDR3nt: TGTGCCAGCAGCCTTTCAGGGGTAGGGGGCATGAACACTGAAGCTTTCTTT
len: 15; j_gene: TRBJ2-2; d_gene: -; v_gene: TRBV5-6; abundance: -; CDR3aa: CASSSLVQNTGELFF; CDR3nt: TGTGCCAGCAGCTCCCTAGTCCAGAACACCGGGGAGCTGTTTTTT
len: 14; j_gene: TRBJ1-4; d_gene: -; v_gene: TRBV5-1; abundance: -; CDR3aa: CASSPVIGEEKLFF; CDR3nt: TGCGCCAGCAGCCCGGTAATCGGAGAGGAAAAACTGTTTTTT
len: 14; j_gene: TRBJ2-3; d_gene: -; v_gene: TRBV28; abundance: -; CDR3aa: CASSLFSGADTQYF; CDR3nt: TGTGCCAGCAGTCTTTTTAGTGGGGCAGATACGCAGTATTTT
len: 14; j_gene: TRBJ2-3; d_gene: -; v_gene: TRBV5-1; abundance: -; CDR3aa: CASSSDSGADTQYF; CDR3nt: TGCGCCAGCAGCTCGGACAGCGGGGCAGATACGCAGTATTTT
len: 20; j_gene: TRBJ2-3; d_gene: TRBD2; v_gene: TRBV11-3; abundance: -; CDR3aa: CASSPGLARLMNPHTDTQYF; CDR3nt: TGTGCCAGCAGCCCAGGACTAGCCCGACTAATGAATCCCCACACAGATACGCAGTATTTT
len: 16; j_gene: TRBJ2-3; d_gene: TRBD2; v_gene: TRBV11-3; abundance: -; CDR3aa: CASSSLGTSGDYTQYF; CDR3nt: TGTGCCAGCAGCTCCCTAGGGACTAGCGGGGACTATACGCAGTATTTT
len: 15; j_gene: TRBJ2-7; d_gene: -; v_gene: TRBV5-1; abundance: -; CDR3aa: CASSLGQISAYEQYF; CDR3nt: TGCGCCAGCAGCTTGGGGCAGATAAGCGCCTACGAGCAGTACTTC
len: 15; j_gene: TRBJ2-2; d_gene: TRBD1; v_gene: TRBV29-1; abundance: -; CDR3aa: CSVDPGGANTGELFF; CDR3nt: TGCAGCGTTGATCCAGGGGGAGCGAACACCGGGGAGCTGTTTTTT
len: 19; j_gene: TRBJ1-4; d_gene: TRBD1; v_gene: TRBV18; abundance: -; CDR3aa: CASSARDRGMVGTNEKLFF; CDR3nt: TGTGCCAGCTCGGCCCGGGACAGGGGAATGGTCGGAACTAATGAAAAACTGTTTTTT
len: 16; j_gene: TRBJ1-3; d_gene: -; v_gene: TRBV6-6; abundance: -; CDR3aa: CASSLLQGDAGNTIYF; CDR3nt: TGTGCCAGCAGCCTCCTACAGGGCGATGCGGGAAACACCATATATTTT
len: 17; j_gene: TRBJ1-4; d_gene: -; v_gene: TRBV13; abundance: once; CDR3aa: CASSNPPPAERNEKLFF; CDR3nt: TGTGCCAGCAGTAATCCCCCCCCCGCAGAGAGGAATGAAAAACTGTTTTTT
len: 17; j_gene: TRBJ2-3; d_gene: TRBD2; v_gene: TRBV7-9; abundance: -; CDR3aa: CASSEGGLAGNWDTQYF; CDR3nt: TGTGCCAGCAGCGAGGGGGGACTAGCGGGGAATTGGGATACGCAGTATTTT
len: 15; j_gene: TRBJ2-1; d_gene: TRBD2; v_gene: TRBV6-5; abundance: -; CDR3aa: CASSSSGGHGNEQFF; CDR3nt: TGTGCCAGCAGTTCCAGCGGGGGGCACGGCAATGAGCAGTTCTTC
len: 12; j_gene: TRBJ1-6; d_gene: TRBD1; v_gene: TRBV6-5; abundance: few; CDR3aa: CASRQGGSPLHF; CDR3nt: TGTGCCAGCAGACAGGGGGGTTCACCCCTCCACTTT
len: 17; j_gene: TRBJ2-3; d_gene: TRBD2; v_gene: TRBV13; abundance: once; CDR3aa: CASSSAGTSGGGDTQYF; CDR3nt: TGTGCCAGCAGCTCGGCGGGGACTAGCGGGGGAGGAGATACGCAGTATTTT
len: 15; j_gene: TRBJ2-1; d_gene: -; v_gene: TRBV21-1; abundance: -; CDR3aa: CASSKGGTGGNEQFF; CDR3nt: TGTGCCAGCAGCAAAGGGGGGACAGGGGGCAATGAGCAGTTCTTC
len: 15; j_gene: TRBJ2-3; d_gene: TRBD2; v_gene: TRBV6-6; abundance: few; CDR3aa: CASSYLGGGTDTQYF; CDR3nt: TGTGCCAGCAGTTATTTGGGAGGGGGCACAGATACGCAGTATTTT
len: 15; j_gene: TRBJ1-3; d_gene: -; v_gene: TRBV6-5; abundance: -; CDR3aa: CASSLGRGSGNTIYF; CDR3nt: TGTGCCAGCAGTCTTGGAAGGGGCTCTGGAAACACCATATATTTT
len: 15; j_gene: TRBJ1-6; d_gene: TRBD1; v_gene: TRBV4-1; abundance: few; CDR3aa: CASSGTGTGNSPLHF; CDR3nt: TGCGCCAGCAGCGGTACCGGGACAGGGAATTCACCCCTCCACTTT
len: 15; j_gene: TRBJ2-3; d_gene: -; v_gene: TRBV5-1; abundance: -; CDR3aa: CASSKGQGSTDTQYF; CDR3nt: TGCGCCAGCAGCAAGGGACAAGGTAGCACAGATACGCAGTATTTT
len: 15; j_gene: TRBJ1-2; d_gene: -; v_gene: TRBV5-4; abundance: many; CDR3aa: CASSLERGYGYGYTF; CDR3nt: TGTGCCAGCAGCTTGGAACGGGGGTATGGCTATGGCTACACCTTC
len: 14; j_gene: TRBJ1-2; d_gene: TRBD1; v_gene: TRBV9; abundance: -; CDR3aa: CASSVDPGGRGYTF; CDR3nt: TGTGCCAGCAGCGTAGATCCAGGGGGCAGGGGCTACACCTTC
len: 14; j_gene: TRBJ1-2; d_gene: TRBD1; v_gene: TRBV6-5; abundance: -; CDR3aa: CASSYGGGNYGYTF; CDR3nt: TGTGCCAGCAGTTACGGAGGGGGCAACTATGGCTACACCTTC
len: 14; j_gene: TRBJ2-7; d_gene: TRBD1; v_gene: TRBV5-5; abundance: -; CDR3aa: CASTFPTGGYEQYF; CDR3nt: TGTGCCAGCACCTTCCCGACAGGGGGTTATGAGCAGTACTTC
len: 12; j_gene: TRBJ2-7; d_gene: -; v_gene: TRBV6-1; abundance: -; CDR3aa: CASSDRAYEQYF; CDR3nt: TGTGCCAGCAGTGACAGGGCCTACGAGCAGTACTTC
len: 12; j_gene: TRBJ2-3; d_gene: -; v_gene: TRBV7-2; abundance: few; CDR3aa: CASSSARAPQYF; CDR3nt: TGTGCCAGCAGCTCGGCCAGGGCGCCGCAGTATTTT
len: 13; j_gene: TRBJ2-1; d_gene: -; v_gene: TRBV5-1; abundance: few; CDR3aa: CASRSAPADEQFF; CDR3nt: TGCGCCAGCAGGTCGGCCCCGGCGGATGAGCAGTTCTTC
len: 12; j_gene: TRBJ2-7; d_gene: -; v_gene: TRBV7-2; abundance: -; CDR3aa: CASSLAEGRQYF; CDR3nt: TGTGCCAGCAGCTTAGCCGAAGGCAGACAGTACTTC
len: 12; j_gene: TRBJ1-3; d_gene: -; v_gene: TRBV7-9; abundance: -; CDR3aa: CASSFRRDTIYF; CDR3nt: TGTGCCAGCAGCTTCCGGAGGGACACCATATATTTT
len: 18; j_gene: TRBJ2-3; d_gene: TRBD2; v_gene: TRBV4-2; abundance: few; CDR3aa: CASSLGMGVAGDTDTQYF; CDR3nt: TGTGCCAGCAGCCTAGGGATGGGGGTAGCGGGGGACACAGATACGCAGTATTTT
len: 16; j_gene: TRBJ2-7; d_gene: -; v_gene: TRBV5-4; abundance: -; CDR3aa: CASSLGSFGDSYEQYF; CDR3nt: TGTGCCAGCAGCTTGGGGAGCTTCGGGGACTCCTACGAGCAGTACTTC
len: 11; j_gene: TRBJ2-5; d_gene: -; v_gene: TRBV5-6; abundance: -; CDR3aa: CASSNQETQYF; CDR3nt: TGTGCCAGCAGCAACCAAGAGACCCAGTACTTC
len: 15; j_gene: TRBJ2-5; d_gene: -; v_gene: TRBV14; abundance: -; CDR3aa: CASSQVFRVLETQYF; CDR3nt: TGTGCCAGCAGCCAAGTGTTCAGGGTTTTGGAGACCCAGTACTTC
len: 13; j_gene: TRBJ1-6; d_gene: TRBD1; v_gene: TRBV28; abundance: once; CDR3aa: CASRGQYNSPLHF; CDR3nt: TGTGCCAGCAGGGGACAGTATAATTCACCCCTCCACTTT
len: 17; j_gene: TRBJ2-3; d_gene: TRBD2; v_gene: TRBV5-4; abundance: -; CDR3aa: CASSHTSGGPVTDTQYF; CDR3nt: TGTGCCAGCAGCCACACTAGCGGGGGGCCTGTCACAGATACGCAGTATTTT
len: 14; j_gene: TRBJ2-3; d_gene: TRBD2; v_gene: TRBV7-8; abundance: -; CDR3aa: CASATSGVADTQYF; CDR3nt: TGTGCCAGTGCAACTAGCGGGGTGGCAGATACGCAGTATTTT
len: 15; j_gene: TRBJ2-7; d_gene: TRBD1; v_gene: TRBV6-1; abundance: -; CDR3aa: CASSDSGTGRYEQYF; CDR3nt: TGTGCCAGCAGTGATTCCGGGACAGGCCGCTACGAGCAGTACTTC
len: 17; j_gene: TRBJ1-4; d_gene: -; v_gene: TRBV7-9; abundance: -; CDR3aa: CASSLGETGLTNEKLFF; CDR3nt: TGTGCCAGCAGCTTAGGCGAGACAGGCCTCACTAATGAAAAACTGTTTTTT
len: 14; j_gene: TRBJ2-3; d_gene: -; v_gene: TRBV7-9; abundance: -; CDR3aa: CASTSGGFTDTQYF; CDR3nt: TGTGCCAGCACCTCTGGGGGCTTCACAGATACGCAGTATTTT
len: 14; j_gene: TRBJ2-7; d_gene: -; v_gene: TRBV27; abundance: -; CDR3aa: CASSLTRIPYEQYF; CDR3nt: TGTGCCAGCAGTTTGACCAGGATCCCCTACGAGCAGTACTTC
len: 12; j_gene: TRBJ2-7; d_gene: -; v_gene: TRBV18; abundance: -; CDR3aa: CASSPRLGEQYF; CDR3nt: TGTGCCAGCTCACCAAGATTGGGCGAGCAGTACTTC
len: 14; j_gene: TRBJ2-5; d_gene: -; v_gene: TRBV7-8; abundance: few; CDR3aa: CASSFGGRPETQYF; CDR3nt: TGTGCCAGCAGCTTCGGGGGCCGCCCAGAGACCCAGTACTTC
len: 13; j_gene: TRBJ2-7; d_gene: -; v_gene: TRBV5-1; abundance: -; CDR3aa: CASSLEEGGEQYF; CDR3nt: TGCGCCAGCAGCTTGGAGGAGGGGGGCGAGCAGTACTTC
len: 14; j_gene: TRBJ1-2; d_gene: -; v_gene: TRBV5-1; abundance: -; CDR3aa: CASSLAGGGYGYTF; CDR3nt: TGCGCCAGCAGCTTGGCGGGAGGAGGCTATGGCTACACCTTC
len: 13; j_gene: TRBJ1-5; d_gene: -; v_gene: TRBV6-5; abundance: few; CDR3aa: CASSKGLEQPQHF; CDR3nt: TGTGCCAGCAGTAAGGGGCTGGAACAGCCCCAGCATTTT
len: 13; j_gene: TRBJ1-6; d_gene: -; v_gene: TRBV4-1; abundance: -; CDR3aa: CASSQGLSSDLHF; CDR3nt: TGCGCCAGCAGCCAGGGACTTTCGTCGGACCTCCACTTT
len: 17; j_gene: TRBJ1-4; d_gene: TRBD1; v_gene: TRBV6-1; abundance: -; CDR3aa: CASSDTARTGFREKLFF; CDR3nt: TGTGCCAGCAGTGATACCGCCCGGACAGGGTTTAGGGAAAAACTGTTTTTT
len: 15; j_gene: TRBJ2-1; d_gene: -; v_gene: TRBV6-5; abundance: -; CDR3aa: CASSYGGPNYNEQFF; CDR3nt: TGTGCCAGCAGTTACGGGGGGCCCAATTACAATGAGCAGTTCTTC
len: 15; j_gene: TRBJ2-3; d_gene: -; v_gene: TRBV14; abundance: -; CDR3aa: CASSQFRLGPDTQYF; CDR3nt: TGTGCCAGCAGCCAATTTAGACTAGGACCAGATACGCAGTATTTT
len: 16; j_gene: TRBJ2-7; d_gene: -; v_gene: TRBV27; abundance: -; CDR3aa: CASSLGPGAEGYEQYF; CDR3nt: TGTGCCAGCAGTCTCGGTCCGGGTGCGGAGGGCTACGAGCAGTACTTC
len: 13; j_gene: TRBJ2-7; d_gene: TRBD1; v_gene: TRBV18; abundance: -; CDR3aa: CASSPDRGGEQYF; CDR3nt: TGTGCCAGCTCACCAGACAGGGGCGGCGAGCAGTACTTC